This is a list of T cell receptor beta chains from one sample in a study of T cell responses to AZD1222 COVID-19 vaccine. The method was immunoSEQ multiplex PCR; TCRdb's version includes in-frame clones alone and lacks a portion of them. The table lists some 78,000 clones, about four fifths of them singletons, with approximately 1.4% in the top ten. Sequences were derived from peripheral blood, sampled 28 days after the second AZD1222 dose. The receptors shown here come from an adult who received the AZD1222 COVID-19 vaccine. The CDR3 runs from the conserved cysteine through the conserved F or W. Fields, in order: J gene, V gene, CDR3 protein.

>TRBJ2-5|TRBV2
CASTFDLSQETQYF
>TRBJ1-5|TRBV19
CASSIPRSNQPQHF
>TRBJ2-3|TRBV7-2
CASSLRTGGRDTQYF
>TRBJ1-5|TRBV18
CASSPMDRGGNQPQHF
>TRBJ2-5|TRBV27
CASSLWSPGQGFLETQYF
>TRBJ1-3|TRBV7-9
CASSFDDTIYF
>TRBJ2-1|TRBV27
CASSFLGQGVGEQFF
>TRBJ2-6|TRBV27
CASSPLWGGSSGANVLTF
>TRBJ2-2|TRBV15
CATSPRGGIVPGELFF
>TRBJ2-3|TRBV19
CASSTSWAGGRNTQYF
>TRBJ2-1|TRBV19
CASSILAGSSYNEQFF
>TRBJ2-2|TRBV15
CATSRDLGVTGELFF
>TRBJ1-2|TRBV28
CASSFKGTSYTF
>TRBJ2-3|TRBV28
CASSPETDTQYF
>TRBJ2-7|TRBV4-2
CASSQVAGVSSYEQYF
>TRBJ2-3|TRBV5-1
CASSLGSTDTQYF
>TRBJ2-1|TRBV19
CASTDWGYNEQFF
>TRBJ2-7|TRBV7-2
CASSLKAGLAGDWPYEQYF
>TRBJ2-7|TRBV5-4
CASSPPTGTSGSYEQYF
>TRBJ2-7|TRBV28
CASHDSGSYEQYF
>TRBJ2-2|TRBV5-6
CASSLDANTGELFF
>TRBJ2-5|TRBV27
CASGHPKGRETQYF
>TRBJ1-4|TRBV28
CASSLQGFGDVEEKLFF
>TRBJ2-7|TRBV28
CASTRGGHTLTAFQSF
>TRBJ1-2|TRBV9
CASSVLMGNYGYTF
>TRBJ1-4|TRBV30
CAWTPGGQGERKLFF
>TRBJ1-2|TRBV10-3
CAISNPGTRSDGYTF
>TRBJ2-3|TRBV11-2
CASSFSRSTDTQYF
>TRBJ1-1|TRBV6-5
CASRLHRGRESEAFF
>TRBJ1-5|TRBV5-8
CASSAGQIVNQPQHF
>TRBJ2-6|TRBV5-6
CASSWTGFSGANVLTF
>TRBJ1-4|TRBV6-5
CASSFSYPTEKLFF
>TRBJ1-1|TRBV3-1/TRBV3-2
CASSHGNTEAFF
>TRBJ1-1|TRBV4-3
CASSQLVANTEAFF
>TRBJ1-6|TRBV4-2
CASRLIGSNSPLHF
>TRBJ1-2|TRBV5-4
CASNNRDRSYGYTF
>TRBJ2-3|TRBV11-2
CASSLLSGTQYF
>TRBJ2-7|TRBV27
CASSQSGTGSYEQYF
>TRBJ1-1|TRBV4-1
CASSQDKRYVGTEAFF
>TRBJ2-7|TRBV30
CACKPGRRGPYEQYF
>TRBJ1-1|TRBV4-2
CASSENGFTEAFF
>TRBJ2-7|TRBV19
CASSIGRTSTYEQYF
>TRBJ1-5|TRBV7-9
CASSWDSNQPQHF
>TRBJ2-6|TRBV28
CASSPPGGVGANVLTF
>TRBJ2-7|TRBV28
CASTFRDSYEQYF
>TRBJ2-5|TRBV3-1/TRBV3-2
CASSQFAGGPMETQYF
>TRBJ2-1|TRBV9
CASSAAPRVEGNNEQFF
>TRBJ1-1|TRBV3-1/TRBV3-2
CASSQLRGSEAFF
>TRBJ2-2|TRBV28
CASRSTTGAFLGELFF
>TRBJ2-1|TRBV5-6
CASRAFLGANEQFF
>TRBJ1-4|TRBV28
CASSITGTHNEKLFF
>TRBJ2-7|TRBV6-5
CASSRGESSYEQYF
>TRBJ1-6|TRBV2
CAILSGGGNSPLHF
>TRBJ2-7|TRBV28
CASSLQTSYEQYF
>TRBJ2-3|TRBV29-1
CSVAVGGGSTDTQYF
>TRBJ1-5|TRBV27
CASSLGRDQNSNQPQHF
>TRBJ2-1|TRBV27
CASSLAPGLAGVEQFF
>TRBJ2-3|TRBV9
CASSALAGALDTQYF
>TRBJ1-1|TRBV11-2
CASSFRGAGGTEAFF
>TRBJ1-1|TRBV12-3/TRBV12-4
CASSLMRGTEAFF